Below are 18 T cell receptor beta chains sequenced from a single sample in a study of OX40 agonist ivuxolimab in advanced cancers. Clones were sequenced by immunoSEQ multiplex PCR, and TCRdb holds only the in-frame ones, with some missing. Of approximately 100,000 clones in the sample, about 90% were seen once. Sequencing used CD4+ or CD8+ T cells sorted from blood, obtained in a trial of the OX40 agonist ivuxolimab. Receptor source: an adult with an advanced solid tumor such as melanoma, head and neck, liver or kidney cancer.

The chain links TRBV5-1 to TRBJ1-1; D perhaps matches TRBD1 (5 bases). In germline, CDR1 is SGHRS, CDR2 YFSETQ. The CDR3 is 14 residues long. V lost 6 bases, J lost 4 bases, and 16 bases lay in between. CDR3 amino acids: CASTGESKFTEAFF. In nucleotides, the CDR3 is TGCGCCAGCACGGGGGAATCAAAGTTCACTGAAGCTTTCTTT.

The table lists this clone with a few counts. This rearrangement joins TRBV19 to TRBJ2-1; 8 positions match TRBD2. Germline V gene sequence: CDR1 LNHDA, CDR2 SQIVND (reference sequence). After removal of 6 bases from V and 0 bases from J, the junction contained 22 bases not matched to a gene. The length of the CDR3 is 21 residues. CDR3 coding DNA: TGTGCCAGTAGCCCCCCCTGGGAGCGGGGGTCGACCGCTAGCTCCTACAATGAGCAGTTCTTC. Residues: CASSPPWERGSTASSYNEQFF.

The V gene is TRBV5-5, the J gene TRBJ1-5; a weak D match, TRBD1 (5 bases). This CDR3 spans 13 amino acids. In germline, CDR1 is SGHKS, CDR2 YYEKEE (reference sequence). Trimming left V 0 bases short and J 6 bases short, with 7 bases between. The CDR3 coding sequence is TGTGCCAGCAGCTTGGGGGGGGTTCAGCCCCAGCATTTT. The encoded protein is CASSLGGVQPQHF.

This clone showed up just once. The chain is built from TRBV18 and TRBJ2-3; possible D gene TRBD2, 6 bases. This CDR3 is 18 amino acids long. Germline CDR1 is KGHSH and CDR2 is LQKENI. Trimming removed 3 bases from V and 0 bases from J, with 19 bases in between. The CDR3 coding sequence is TGTGCCAGCTCACCCCAGCTGGGAGGAAGGGGTAGCACAGATACGCAGTATTTT. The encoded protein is CASSPQLGGRGSTDTQYF.

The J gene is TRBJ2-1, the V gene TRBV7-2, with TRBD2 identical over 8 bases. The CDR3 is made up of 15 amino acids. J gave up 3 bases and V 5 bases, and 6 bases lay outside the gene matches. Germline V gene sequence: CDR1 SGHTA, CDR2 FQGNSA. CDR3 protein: CASSKAGAGYNEQFF. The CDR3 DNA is TGTGCCAGCAGCAAAGCGGGAGCTGGCTACAATGAGCAGTTCTTC. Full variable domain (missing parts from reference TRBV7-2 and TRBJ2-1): GAGVSQSPSNKVTEKGKDVELRCDPISGHTALYWYRQSLGQGLEFLIYFQGNSAPDKSGLPSDRFSAERTGGSVSTLTIQRTQQEDSAVYLCASSKAGAGYNEQFFGPGTRLTVL.

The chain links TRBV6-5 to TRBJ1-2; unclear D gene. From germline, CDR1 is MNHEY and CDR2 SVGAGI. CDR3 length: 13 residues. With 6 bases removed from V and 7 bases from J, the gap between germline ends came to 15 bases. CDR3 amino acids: CASSLRAGVGYTF. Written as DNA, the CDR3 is TGTGCCAGCAGCCTCCGGGCGGGAGTTGGCTACACCTTC.

CDR3 nucleotide sequence: TGTGCCAGCAGTCGTCACACTAGAGCAGATACGCAGTATTTT. Protein: CASSRHTRADTQYF. The chain carries TRBV6-1 and TRBJ2-3; possibly TRBD2 for D (5 bases). Germline V CDR1 and CDR2: MNHNS, SASEGT. V was pared by 5 bases and J by 4 bases, with 13 bases between. This CDR3 has 14 amino acids.

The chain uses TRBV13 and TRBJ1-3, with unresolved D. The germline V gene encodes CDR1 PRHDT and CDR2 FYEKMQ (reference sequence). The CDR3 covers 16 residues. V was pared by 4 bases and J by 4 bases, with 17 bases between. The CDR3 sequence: CASSSSPFLDGNTIYF. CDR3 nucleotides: TGTGCCAGCAGCTCCTCGCCTTTCCTCGACGGAAACACCATATATTTT.

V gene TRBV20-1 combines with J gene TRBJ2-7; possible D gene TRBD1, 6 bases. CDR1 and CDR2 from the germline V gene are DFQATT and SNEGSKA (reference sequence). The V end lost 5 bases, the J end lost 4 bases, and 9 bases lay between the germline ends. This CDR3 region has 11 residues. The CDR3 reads CSAQGGYEQYF. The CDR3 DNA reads TGCAGTGCTCAAGGGGGTTACGAGCAGTACTTC.

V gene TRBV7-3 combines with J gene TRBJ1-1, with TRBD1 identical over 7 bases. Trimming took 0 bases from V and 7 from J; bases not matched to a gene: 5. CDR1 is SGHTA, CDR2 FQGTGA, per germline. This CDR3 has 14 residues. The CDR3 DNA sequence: TGTGCCAGCAGCTTAACAGGCCAGGGGGGTGAAGCTTTCTTT. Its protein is CASSLTGQGGEAFF.

In DNA form, the CDR3 reads TGTGCCTGGGAGCCTCCGGGACAGTTAACTGAAGCTTTCTTT. As protein: CAWEPPGQLTEAFF. The chain uses TRBV30 and TRBJ1-1, with 7 positions matching TRBD1. The CDR3 totals 14 residues. The germline CDR1 and CDR2 sequences are GTSNPN and SVGIG (reference sequence). V was pared by 5 bases and J by 5 bases, with 11 bases of the junction left unmatched.

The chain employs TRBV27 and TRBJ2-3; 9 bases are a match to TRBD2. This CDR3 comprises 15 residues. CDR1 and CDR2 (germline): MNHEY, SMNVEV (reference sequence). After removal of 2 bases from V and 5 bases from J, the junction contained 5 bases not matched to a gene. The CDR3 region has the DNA TGTGCCAGCAGTTTAGGGGCGGGGGGGCAAGATACGCAGTATTTT. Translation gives CASSLGAGGQDTQYF.

CDR3 residues: CASSYSLDTEAFF. CDR3 sequence (DNA): TGTGCCAGCAGTTACTCTTTGGACACTGAAGCTTTCTTT. The V call is TRBV6-5, the J call TRBJ1-1; unclear D gene. Per germline, CDR1 MNHEY and CDR2 SVGAGI. Between the trimmed V and J ends, which lost 0 bases and 3 bases, there was a span of 5 bases. The length of the CDR3 is 13 residues.

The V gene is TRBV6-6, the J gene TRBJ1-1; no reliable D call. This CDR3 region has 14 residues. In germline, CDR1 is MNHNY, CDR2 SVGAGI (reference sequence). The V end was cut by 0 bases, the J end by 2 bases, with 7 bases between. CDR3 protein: CASSYSYDNTEAFF. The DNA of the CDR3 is TGTGCCAGCAGTTACTCATACGACAACACTGAAGCTTTCTTT.

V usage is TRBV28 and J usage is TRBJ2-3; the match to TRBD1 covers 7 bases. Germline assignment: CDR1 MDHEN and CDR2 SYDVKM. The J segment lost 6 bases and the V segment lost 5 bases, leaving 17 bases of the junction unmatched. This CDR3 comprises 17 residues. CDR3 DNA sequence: TGTGCCAGCAGTGCGGCAGGGACAGAGGTTTTCGGGGATACGCAGTATTTT. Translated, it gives CASSAAGTEVFGDTQYF.

The CDR3 nucleotides read TGTGCCAGCAGCGTAGGGACAGTGCTATCCGATGAGCAGTTCTTC. Translating it yields CASSVGTVLSDEQFF. The rearrangement uses TRBV9 and TRBJ2-1; a weak D match, TRBD1 (6 bases). This CDR3 spans 15 amino acids. V was shortened by 0 bases and J by 8 bases, with 15 bases between the two germline ends. CDR1 is SGDLS and CDR2 is YYNGEE in the germline V gene.

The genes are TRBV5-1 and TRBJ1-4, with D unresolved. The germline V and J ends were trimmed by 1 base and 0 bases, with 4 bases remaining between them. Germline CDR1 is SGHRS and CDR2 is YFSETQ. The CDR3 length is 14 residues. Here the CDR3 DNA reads TGCGCCAGCAGCTTGTCCTCAACTAATGAAAAACTGTTTTTT. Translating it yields CASSLSSTNEKLFF. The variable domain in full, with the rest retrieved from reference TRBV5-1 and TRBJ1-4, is KAGVTQTPRYLIKTRGQQVTLSCSPISGHRSVSWYQQTPGQGLQFLFEYFSETQRNKGNFPGRFSGRQFSNSRSEMNVSTLELGDSALYLCASSLSSTNEKLFFGSGTQLSVL.

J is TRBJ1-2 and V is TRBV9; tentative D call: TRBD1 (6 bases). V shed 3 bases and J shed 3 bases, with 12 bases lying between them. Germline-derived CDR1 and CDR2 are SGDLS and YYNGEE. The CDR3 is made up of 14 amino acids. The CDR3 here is CASSGVGGYYGYTF. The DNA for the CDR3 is TGTGCCAGCAGCGGCGTAGGGGGGTACTATGGCTACACCTTC. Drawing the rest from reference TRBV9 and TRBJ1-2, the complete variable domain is DSGVTQTPKHLITATGQRVTLRCSPRSGDLSVYWYQQSLDQGLQFLIQYYNGEERAKGNILERFSAQQFPDLHSELNLSSLELGDSALYFCASSGVGGYYGYTFGSGTRLTVV.